The 9 T cell receptor beta chains reported below all come from one sample, sequenced in a study of somatic mutations in cytotoxic T cells in rheumatoid arthritis. Only in-frame clones appear in the TCRdb table, and some are missing; sequencing was by immunoSEQ multiplex PCR. The sample lists approximately 23,000 clones, approximately 80% seen once, with 11% in the top ten. Sequencing used CD8+ T cells sorted from blood. The receptors here all came from an adult with rheumatoid arthritis.

This clone was observed a few times. The junction does not match germline at one end; this may be a read error. J is TRBJ1-2 and V is TRBV6-6; D call uncertain. This CDR3 contains 12 residues. Per the germline V gene, CDR1 is MNHNY and CDR2 is SVGAGI (reference sequence). The CDR3: CASSYLWTDEFF. Written as DNA, the CDR3 is TGTGCCAGCAGTTACTTATGGACGGACGAATTTTTC.

By sample share, this clone is medium-sized. The CDR3 nucleotides read TGTGCCAGCAGTGACTCCCTAGCGGGTTCCACCGGGGAGCTGTTTTTT. This gives the protein CASSDSLAGSTGELFF. The rearrangement joins TRBV6-4 to TRBJ2-2; 8 nucleotides line up with TRBD2. This CDR3 has 16 residues. J lost 4 bases, V lost 0 bases, and 4 bases had no gene match. Germline loops: CDR1 MRHNA, CDR2 SNTAGT.

CDR3 in amino acids: CASSQGGSKNIQYF. CDR3 DNA sequence: TGTGCCAGCAGCCAGGGGGGATCCAAAAACATTCAGTACTTC. V is TRBV9 and J is TRBJ2-4, with D possibly TRBD1 on 7 matching bases. CDR1 and CDR2 from the germline V gene are SGDLS and YYNGEE. The length of the CDR3 is 14 residues. The germline V and J ends were trimmed by 4 bases and 2 bases, with 10 bases remaining between them.

The chain links TRBV19 to TRBJ2-1; TRBD1 or TRBD2 may be the D gene (5 bases each). The CDR3 is 13 amino acids. CDR1 and CDR2 from the germline V gene are LNHDA and SQIVND (reference sequence). Trimming took off 3 bases at V and 8 bases at J, with 11 bases between the two ends. CDR3 sequence reads: CASSIGASHEQFF. The CDR3 nucleotides are TGTGCCAGTAGTATCGGGGCTTCTCATGAGCAGTTCTTC.

V and J are TRBV6-5 and TRBJ2-2; the D is unclear. Deletions cut 1 base from V and 4 bases from J, with 4 bases between. Germline V gene lookup returns CDR1 MNHEY and CDR2 SVGAGI. There are 13 residues in the CDR3. CDR3 protein: CASSYFLTGELFF. CDR3 nucleotide sequence: TGTGCCAGCAGTTACTTCCTCACCGGGGAGCTGTTTTTT.

The chain employs TRBV9 and TRBJ2-1, with D maybe TRBD2 (5 bases). Trimming took off 0 bases at V and 9 bases at J, with 10 bases between the two ends. Looked up from germline, CDR1 is SGDLS and CDR2 is YYNGEE. This CDR3 has 13 amino acids. The CDR3 nucleotides are TGTGCCAGCAGCGTAGCTTCTCGGGGTGAGCAGTTCTTC. Its protein is CASSVASRGEQFF. Combining the CDR3 with reference TRBV9 and TRBJ2-1 gives the whole variable domain DSGVTQTPKHLITATGQRVTLRCSPRSGDLSVYWYQQSLDQGLQFLIQYYNGEERAKGNILERFSAQQFPDLHSELNLSSLELGDSALYFCASSVASRGEQFFGPGTRLTVL.

The chain joins TRBV27 to TRBJ2-1, with 10 nucleotides matching TRBD2. This CDR3 comprises 17 residues. Losses at the gene ends were 11 bases for V and 3 bases for J; bases not matched to a gene: 16. CDR1 MNHEY and CDR2 SMNVEV come from the germline V gene (reference sequence). CDR3 in DNA: TGTGCCCGAAAAACAGGGGCTAGCGGGAGAGGCTACAATGAGCAGTTCTTC. It yields the protein CARKTGASGRGYNEQFF.

This chain joins TRBV2 and TRBJ2-1, with 7 bases aligning to TRBD2. The CDR3 length is 15 residues. The germline CDR1 and CDR2 sequences are SNHLY and FYNNEI. Losses at the gene ends were 4 bases for V and 4 bases for J; bases not matched to a gene: 7. The CDR3 sequence: CASSVGGGPYNEQFF. The DNA of the CDR3 is TGTGCCAGCAGTGTAGGCGGGGGACCTTACAATGAGCAGTTCTTC.

The CDR3 region has the DNA TGTGCCATCAGTGAGTCGACGCCAGGGCCCTACGAGCAGTACTTC. The encoded protein is CAISESTPGPYEQYF. V and J are TRBV10-3 and TRBJ2-7, with D maybe TRBD1 (5 bases). V was cut by 0 bases and J by 2 bases, with 11 bases left in between. CDR1 and CDR2 (germline): ENHRY, SYGVKD. This CDR3 spans 15 amino acids.